This is a list of T cell receptor beta chains from one sample in a study of blood T cell repertoires in COVID-19. Repertoires were generated with immunoSEQ multiplex PCR, while TCRdb's copy carries only in-frame clones and drops some. The table shows a few hundred thousand clones, with about 93% occurring only once. The sample comprised peripheral blood. The origin of the receptors is a woman aged 30 to 39 with COVID-19, enrolled during active disease. Both conserved end residues are part of each CDR3. D genes are given only for firm matches. Size tells how often a clone was seen (once, few, many) or the class of an expanded clone, and some rows leave it out.

CDR3aa: CASSALPAGVTNEQFF; CDR3nt: TGTGCCAGCAGTGCTCTCCCGGCGGGAGTAACCAATGAGCAGTTCTTC; len: 16; abundance: NA; d_gene: TRBD2; j_gene: TRBJ2-1; v_gene: TRBV27
CDR3aa: CASSQRELYNEQFF; CDR3nt: TGCGCCAGCAGCCAACGAGAGCTATACAATGAGCAGTTCTTC; len: 14; abundance: NA; d_gene: NA; j_gene: TRBJ2-1; v_gene: TRBV4-1
CDR3aa: CASSLGPDTRNEQYF; CDR3nt: TGTGCCAGCAGCTTGGGTCCGGACACCCGGAACGAGCAGTACTTC; len: 15; abundance: few; d_gene: NA; j_gene: TRBJ2-7; v_gene: TRBV5-5
CDR3aa: CASIPRLGAGELFF; CDR3nt: TGCGCCAGCATCCCGAGACTAGGGGCCGGGGAGCTGTTTTTT; len: 14; abundance: NA; d_gene: NA; j_gene: TRBJ2-2; v_gene: TRBV5-1
CDR3aa: CASSEPGGYTF; CDR3nt: TGTGCCAGCAGTGAACCCGGGGGCTACACCTTC; len: 11; abundance: NA; d_gene: NA; j_gene: TRBJ1-2; v_gene: TRBV2
CDR3aa: CASSTGTGRTGELFF; CDR3nt: TGTGCCAGCAGCACGGGGACAGGGCGGACCGGGGAGCTGTTTTTT; len: 15; abundance: once; d_gene: TRBD1; j_gene: TRBJ2-2; v_gene: TRBV5-5
CDR3aa: CASSYGSAQETQYF; CDR3nt: TGTGCCAGCAGTTACGGTAGCGCCCAAGAGACCCAGTACTTC; len: 14; abundance: NA; d_gene: NA; j_gene: TRBJ2-5; v_gene: TRBV6-5
CDR3aa: CASGAGDFEQFF; CDR3nt: TGTGCCAGCGGGGCGGGAGATTTTGAGCAGTTCTTC; len: 12; abundance: NA; d_gene: TRBD2; j_gene: TRBJ2-1; v_gene: TRBV3-1/TRBV3-2
CDR3aa: CASSLVPGTGGPTDTQYF; CDR3nt: TGTGCCAGCAGCTTGGTTCCAGGGACAGGGGGCCCCACAGATACGCAGTATTTT; len: 18; abundance: NA; d_gene: TRBD1; j_gene: TRBJ2-3; v_gene: TRBV5-6
CDR3aa: CASSLKLAGGLDTQYF; CDR3nt: TGTGCCAGCAGCTTAAAACTAGCGGGAGGGCTCGATACGCAGTATTTT; len: 16; abundance: NA; d_gene: TRBD2; j_gene: TRBJ2-3; v_gene: TRBV11-3
CDR3aa: CASSPWTSVDEQYF; CDR3nt: TGTGCCAGCAGCCCATGGACTAGCGTAGACGAGCAGTACTTC; len: 14; abundance: NA; d_gene: TRBD2; j_gene: TRBJ2-7; v_gene: TRBV9
CDR3aa: CASSTSRDSLGNTIYF; CDR3nt: TGTGCCAGTAGTACGAGCCGGGACAGTCTTGGAAACACCATATATTTT; len: 16; abundance: NA; d_gene: TRBD1; j_gene: TRBJ1-3; v_gene: TRBV19
CDR3aa: CASSQGQGATGELFF; CDR3nt: TGTGCCAGCAGCCAAGGACAGGGGGCCACCGGGGAGCTGTTTTTT; len: 15; abundance: NA; d_gene: TRBD1; j_gene: TRBJ2-2; v_gene: TRBV7-6
CDR3aa: CASSLRDRVRETQYF; CDR3nt: TGTGCCAGCTCACTGCGGGACAGGGTTAGGGAGACCCAGTACTTC; len: 15; abundance: NA; d_gene: TRBD1; j_gene: TRBJ2-5; v_gene: TRBV18
CDR3aa: CASSPADRITEAFF; CDR3nt: TGCGCCAGCAGCCCGGCCGACAGGATTACTGAAGCTTTCTTT; len: 14; abundance: NA; d_gene: NA; j_gene: TRBJ1-1; v_gene: TRBV5-1
CDR3aa: CASRPGQGQETQYF; CDR3nt: TGCGCCAGCAGACCGGGACAGGGACAAGAGACCCAGTACTTC; len: 14; abundance: NA; d_gene: TRBD1; j_gene: TRBJ2-5; v_gene: TRBV5-1
CDR3aa: CASSYIRGGVYGYTF; CDR3nt: TGTGCCAGCAGTTACATCAGGGGCGGAGTCTATGGCTACACCTTC; len: 15; abundance: few; d_gene: NA; j_gene: TRBJ1-2; v_gene: TRBV6-5
CDR3aa: CASSDQGANTEAFF; CDR3nt: TGTGCCAGCAGTGATCAGGGGGCTAACACTGAAGCTTTCTTT; len: 14; abundance: NA; d_gene: TRBD1; j_gene: TRBJ1-1; v_gene: TRBV2
CDR3aa: CASSSGTGGEKLFF; CDR3nt: TGTGCCAGCAGCTCCGGGACAGGGGGCGAAAAACTGTTTTTT; len: 14; abundance: once; d_gene: TRBD1; j_gene: TRBJ1-4; v_gene: TRBV5-5
CDR3aa: CASSLGATNEKLFF; CDR3nt: TGTGCCAGCAGCTTAGGGGCAACTAATGAAAAACTGTTTTTT; len: 14; abundance: NA; d_gene: NA; j_gene: TRBJ1-4; v_gene: TRBV5-4
CDR3aa: CASSLGLAGSEQFF; CDR3nt: TGTGCCAGTAGTCTGGGACTAGCGGGAAGTGAGCAGTTCTTC; len: 14; abundance: once; d_gene: TRBD2; j_gene: TRBJ2-1; v_gene: TRBV19
CDR3aa: CASSSGGLGDTQYF; CDR3nt: TGTGCCAGCAGTTCCGGGGGGCTGGGAGATACGCAGTATTTT; len: 14; abundance: NA; d_gene: NA; j_gene: TRBJ2-3; v_gene: TRBV28
CDR3aa: CATSRAGGEKLFF; CDR3nt: TGTGCCACCAGCAGAGCAGGGGGGGAAAAACTGTTTTTT; len: 13; abundance: NA; d_gene: TRBD1; j_gene: TRBJ1-4; v_gene: TRBV15
CDR3aa: CASSLQGVSKNIQYF; CDR3nt: TGCGCCAGCAGCTTACAGGGTGTTTCCAAAAACATTCAGTACTTC; len: 15; abundance: NA; d_gene: NA; j_gene: TRBJ2-4; v_gene: TRBV5-1
CDR3aa: CATSGQGALGNQPQHF; CDR3nt: TGTGCCACCAGTGGCCAGGGGGCCCTGGGCAATCAGCCCCAGCATTTT; len: 16; abundance: NA; d_gene: TRBD1; j_gene: TRBJ1-5; v_gene: TRBV24-1
CDR3aa: CAEGGNNKAFF; CDR3nt: TGTGCGGAGGGTGGAAATAACAAAGCTTTCTTT; len: 11; abundance: NA; d_gene: NA; j_gene: TRBJ1-1; v_gene: TRBV2
CDR3aa: CASGQTGRLANEQFF; CDR3nt: TGTGCCAGCGGCCAAACAGGGCGGCTAGCCAATGAGCAGTTCTTC; len: 15; abundance: NA; d_gene: NA; j_gene: TRBJ2-1; v_gene: TRBV28
CDR3aa: CASSPGQGYGYTF; CDR3nt: TGTGCCAGTAGTCCAGGACAGGGATATGGCTACACCTTC; len: 13; abundance: NA; d_gene: TRBD1; j_gene: TRBJ1-2; v_gene: TRBV19
CDR3aa: CSAAGGLSPGELFF; CDR3nt: TGCAGCGCCGCGGGGGGACTAAGTCCCGGGGAGCTGTTTTTT; len: 14; abundance: NA; d_gene: TRBD2; j_gene: TRBJ2-2; v_gene: TRBV29-1
CDR3aa: CASSTLGGAYNEQFF; CDR3nt: TGTGCCAGCAGCACTCTAGGGGGGGCCTACAATGAGCAGTTCTTC; len: 15; abundance: NA; d_gene: NA; j_gene: TRBJ2-1; v_gene: TRBV11-3
CDR3aa: CAISGGLAGVEQYF; CDR3nt: TGTGCCATCAGTGGTGGACTAGCGGGAGTCGAGCAGTACTTC; len: 14; abundance: NA; d_gene: TRBD2; j_gene: TRBJ2-7; v_gene: TRBV10-3
CDR3aa: CASSLMGQVAGANVLTF; CDR3nt: TGCGCCAGCAGCTTGATGGGACAGGTGGCCGGGGCCAACGTCCTGACTTTC; len: 17; abundance: NA; d_gene: TRBD1; j_gene: TRBJ2-6; v_gene: TRBV5-1
CDR3aa: CATSDLSLPNTEAFF; CDR3nt: TGTGCCACCAGTGATTTAAGCTTACCGAACACTGAAGCTTTCTTT; len: 15; abundance: NA; d_gene: NA; j_gene: TRBJ1-1; v_gene: TRBV24-1
CDR3aa: CSAALAGGETQYF; CDR3nt: TGCAGCGCCGCCCTAGCGGGAGGGGAGACCCAGTACTTC; len: 13; abundance: NA; d_gene: TRBD2; j_gene: TRBJ2-5; v_gene: TRBV29-1
CDR3aa: CAISESVNTEAFF; CDR3nt: TGTGCCATCAGTGAGTCCGTGAACACTGAAGCTTTCTTT; len: 13; abundance: NA; d_gene: NA; j_gene: TRBJ1-1; v_gene: TRBV10-3
CDR3aa: CGLAATNEQFF; CDR3nt: TGCGGGCTAGCGGCAACGAATGAGCAGTTCTTC; len: 11; abundance: NA; d_gene: TRBD2; j_gene: TRBJ2-1; v_gene: TRBV20-1
CDR3aa: CASSLAAVSTDTQYF; CDR3nt: TGCGCCAGCAGCTTGGCGGCGGTCAGCACAGATACGCAGTATTTT; len: 15; abundance: NA; d_gene: NA; j_gene: TRBJ2-3; v_gene: TRBV5-1
CDR3aa: CASSPPSGAYEQYF; CDR3nt: TGTGCCAGCTCCCCTCCTAGCGGGGCCTACGAGCAGTACTTC; len: 14; abundance: NA; d_gene: TRBD2; j_gene: TRBJ2-7; v_gene: TRBV18
CDR3aa: CASSIGLSTEAFF; CDR3nt: TGTGCCAGCAGCATTGGACTGAGCACTGAAGCTTTCTTT; len: 13; abundance: NA; d_gene: NA; j_gene: TRBJ1-1; v_gene: TRBV7-2
CDR3aa: CAARDSSGNTIYF; CDR3nt: TGTGCCGCCCGGGACAGCTCTGGAAACACCATATATTTT; len: 13; abundance: few; d_gene: TRBD1; j_gene: TRBJ1-3; v_gene: TRBV10-3